Shown below are 7 T cell receptor beta chains from a single sample sequenced in a study of T cells in Graves' hyperthyroidism and ophthalmopathy. Amplification targeted TCR beta CDR3 regions from RNA transcripts. Researchers ran a first-round RT-PCR on the TCR CDR3 using the HTBI primer set. TCRdb reprocessed the multiplex PCR reads via MiXCR and lists one record per CDR3 protein. The profile shows 370,000 or so distinct CDR3 sequences, 20% to 25% of them singletons. Sample: blood. The source of these receptors is a man aged 50 to 59 with Graves' hyperthyroidism.

The chain employs TRBV20-1 and TRBJ1-2; D may be TRBD1 (5 bases). V lost 5 bases to trimming and J lost 0 bases, with 10 bases between them. This CDR3 is 13 amino acids long. CDR1 is DFQATT, CDR2 SNEGSKA, per germline (reference sequence). CDR3 nucleotides: TGCAGTGCTCCCGACAGCGCTAACTATGGCTACACCTTC. Its translation: CSAPDSANYGYTF.

This clonotype was recorded many times. This chain joins TRBV28 and TRBJ1-1; 11 nucleotides align to TRBD1. J gave up 1 base and V 6 bases, and 7 bases lay outside the gene matches. Per the germline V gene, CDR1 is MDHEN and CDR2 is SYDVKM. This CDR3 spans 16 amino acids. The DNA of the CDR3 is TGTGCCAGCAGGGAGGACAGGGGGCGACGGAACACTGAAGCTTTCTTT. Translating it yields CASREDRGRRNTEAFF.

V usage is TRBV6-1 and J usage is TRBJ1-1; no clear D. This CDR3 is built from 14 residues. Germline values: CDR1 MNHNS, CDR2 SASEGT. Trimming took 0 bases from V and 4 from J, leaving 9 bases between them. Here the CDR3 DNA reads TGTGCCAGCAGTGAAGCGGTGGGGTGCACTGAAGCTTTCTTT. This translates into CASSEAVGCTEAFF.

This clonotype came up a few times. V is TRBV11-2 and J is TRBJ2-3; TRBD2 matches 8 bases. Trimming cost V 5 bases and J 5 bases; bases outside gene matches: 24. There are 20 residues in the CDR3. Germline CDR1 is SGHAT and CDR2 is FQNNGV. The CDR3 spells CASSPWPRGLAIQRVDTQYF. CDR3 in DNA: TGTGCCAGCAGCCCTTGGCCCCGCGGACTAGCAATTCAACGGGTAGATACGCAGTATTTT.

In this sample, this clonotype turned up a few times. This chain's CDR3 is CASSYGTESAWAFF. CDR3 bases: TGTGCCAGCAGTTACGGGACAGAAAGCGCCTGGGCTTTCTTT. The genes are TRBV6-5 and TRBJ1-1, with 7 bases lining up with TRBD1. This CDR3 comprises 14 residues. Germline CDR1 MNHEY, CDR2 SVGAGI. The ends lost 2 bases at V and 11 bases at J; junction bases unmatched: 11.

This clonotype has a count of ten or more. The chain links TRBV7-2 to TRBJ2-7; D gene ambiguous. CDR1 and CDR2 (germline): SGHTA, FQGNSA. V gave up 4 bases and J gave up 6 bases, with 7 bases separating them. This CDR3 contains 11 residues. The CDR3, as DNA: TGTGCCAGCAGCTACGGTGTCGAGCAGTACTTC. This encodes CASSYGVEQYF.

The chain carries TRBV5-1 and TRBJ2-1, with a tentative D call TRBD2 (7 bases). Trimming cost V 4 bases and J 2 bases, with 13 bases left between them. The CDR3 sequence is 15 residues long. Germline CDR1 is SGHRS and CDR2 is YFSETQ. CDR3 coding DNA: TGCGCCAGCAGCCGCGGGGGCGCCGCCTACAATGAGCAGTTCTTC. Its protein is CASSRGGAAYNEQFF.